This paragraph reports one T cell receptor (beta chain). Its specificity is not known. The sample originates from a study of monozygotic twins with inflammatory bowel disease. Study conclusions and caveats: Other individuals had fewer clonotypes in common with IBD patients than with healthy twins, especially with disease activity. Whereas healthy co-twins had higher TCRbeta diversity (inverse Simpson), IBD patients had lower diversity.

Reanalyzing the 5' RACE reads, TCRdb keeps one entry per CDR3 protein, without DNA. This repertoire includes around 380,000 distinct CDR3 sequences. Per germline, CDR1 SGHKS and CDR2 YYEKEE (reference sequence). The CDR3 is 13 residues long. Sequenced input: blood. The rearrangement joins TRBV5-5 to TRBJ1-1. The TCR comes from a human donor with ulcerative colitis or Crohn's disease, or a healthy co-twin of an affected twin (not recorded which). This CDR3 reads CASSLSGRTEAFF.